A single sample gave rise to the 32 T cell receptor beta chains below, sequenced in a study of T cell clones after liver transplantation. Assay used: immunoSEQ multiplex PCR; TCRdb lists only in-frame clones, some missing. The sample consists of roughly 100,000 clones, roughly 80% of them appearing once. The sequencing used CD4+ T cells from blood, collected before liver transplant. The source of these receptors is a human donor who received a liver transplant.

The gene calls are TRBV7-6 and TRBJ2-1; 12 nucleotides match TRBD1. V gave up 0 bases and J gave up 9 bases; unmatched junction bases: 9. The CDR3 is made up of 17 amino acids. Germline V gene lookup returns CDR1 SGHVS and CDR2 FNYEAQ. CDR3 sequence reads: CASSLAFGTGGSREQFF. The CDR3, as DNA: TGTGCCAGCAGCTTAGCGTTCGGGACAGGGGGCTCCCGTGAGCAGTTCTTC.

This sequence joins TRBV6-6 and TRBJ2-1; perhaps TRBD2 as D (5 bases). Trimming cost V 5 bases and J 9 bases, with 8 bases left between them. The CDR3 contains 11 residues. Germline-derived CDR1 and CDR2 are MNHNY and SVGAGI (reference sequence). The CDR3: CASSVLGEQFF. The CDR3 DNA follows: TGTGCCAGCAGTGTACTAGGTGAGCAGTTCTTC.

This chain joins TRBV18 and TRBJ1-5; D remains unclear. V shed 0 bases and J shed 2 bases, with 11 bases lying between them. The length of the CDR3 is 16 residues. Per the germline V gene, CDR1 is KGHSH and CDR2 is LQKENI. CDR3 sequence reads: CASSPPSDRGNQPQHF. The CDR3 nucleotides are TGTGCCAGCTCACCACCTTCCGATAGGGGCAATCAGCCCCAGCATTTT.

The DNA for the CDR3 is TGCGCCAGCAGGGACTCTGCTAGCACAGATACGCAGTATTTT. This gives the protein CASRDSASTDTQYF. The chain employs TRBV5-1 and TRBJ2-3; possibly TRBD2 for D (5 bases). V was cut by 5 bases and J by 0 bases, with 10 bases left in between. Per the germline V gene, CDR1 is SGHRS and CDR2 is YFSETQ. CDR3 length: 14 residues. The whole variable domain, filled in from reference TRBV5-1 and TRBJ2-3, reads KAGVTQTPRYLIKTRGQQVTLSCSPISGHRSVSWYQQTPGQGLQFLFEYFSETQRNKGNFPGRFSGRQFSNSRSEMNVSTLELGDSALYLCASRDSASTDTQYFGPGTRLTVL.

The CDR3 region is CASSAAGRDTGELFF. DNA of the CDR3: TGTGCCAGTAGTGCGGCGGGTCGGGACACCGGGGAGCTGTTTTTT. The chain links TRBV19 to TRBJ2-2; a weak D match, TRBD2 (5 bases). Trimming stripped 5 bases from V and 3 bases from J, with 13 bases between. Per the germline V gene, CDR1 is LNHDA and CDR2 is SQIVND (reference sequence). CDR3 length equals 15 residues.

The V and J genes are TRBV27 and TRBJ1-5; tentatively, D is TRBD1 (6 bases). Trimming left V 2 bases short and J 1 base short, with 18 bases between. From germline, CDR1 is MNHEY and CDR2 SMNVEV (reference sequence). This CDR3 has 18 residues. The CDR3 is CASSLQYRVGSSNQPQHF. The CDR3 bases are TGTGCCAGCAGTTTACAGTACAGGGTGGGTAGCAGCAATCAGCCCCAGCATTTT.

This chain connects TRBV28 to TRBJ1-2; 7 bases are shared with TRBD1. Looked up from germline, CDR1 is MDHEN and CDR2 is SYDVKM. This CDR3 has 14 residues. The J segment lost 7 bases and the V segment lost 8 bases, leaving 13 bases of the junction unmatched. CDR3 nucleotide sequence: TGTGCCAGCCGAGGCAGCCAGCAGGGGGGTGGCTACACCTTC. Its protein product is CASRGSQQGGGYTF.

The chain has TRBV7-2 and TRBJ1-1; 9 nucleotides align to TRBD1. CDR3 length: 15 amino acids. J gave up 1 base and V 4 bases, and 4 bases lay outside the gene matches. In germline, CDR1 is SGHTA, CDR2 FQGNSA. The DNA for the CDR3 is TGTGCCAGCAGCTACCAGGGACAGGGGAACACTGAAGCTTTCTTT. Protein: CASSYQGQGNTEAFF.

V and J are TRBV9 and TRBJ2-2; D remains ambiguous. Trimming removed 3 bases from V and 7 bases from J, with 7 bases in between. CDR3 length equals 12 residues. Germline-derived CDR1 and CDR2 are SGDLS and YYNGEE. The CDR3 nucleotides read TGTGCCAGCAGCGGCCAGTTCGGGGAGCTGTTTTTT. Encoded protein: CASSGQFGELFF.

The chain combines TRBV28 with TRBJ2-7; D gene ambiguous. The germline V gene encodes CDR1 MDHEN and CDR2 SYDVKM. The CDR3 length is 14 residues. V was shortened by 7 bases and J by 5 bases, with 18 bases between the two germline ends. CDR3 DNA sequence: TGTGCCAGCACCCCGCAAGGCGCCCTCCACGAGCAGTACTTC. Protein product: CASTPQGALHEQYF.

V and J are TRBV4-1 and TRBJ2-3; 10 bases agree with TRBD2. J was trimmed by 0 bases and V by 1 base; bases with no gene match: 10. The CDR3 consists of 19 residues. Germline V gene data show CDR1 as MGHRA and CDR2 as YSYEKL. Written as DNA, the CDR3 is TGCGCCAGCAGCCAAGCCGGGGTTACTAGCGGGGCTAGCACAGATACGCAGTATTTT. Translated: CASSQAGVTSGASTDTQYF.

This sequence joins TRBV30 and TRBJ2-6; no clear D. The CDR3 consists of 11 residues. Germline CDR1 reads GTSNPN; CDR2 reads SVGIG (reference sequence). CDR3 sequence (DNA): TGTGCTCGGGCTGGGGCCAACGTCCTGACTTTC. It translates to CARAGANVLTF.

As concerns this clone: The same CDR3 can be traced to other DNA sequences in this sample. V gene TRBV7-3 combines with J gene TRBJ1-1; D unresolved. Trimming left V 2 bases short and J 0 bases short, with 4 bases between. The germline V gene encodes CDR1 SGHTA and CDR2 FQGTGA. The CDR3 totals 13 residues. The CDR3 loop is CASSLGMNTEAFF. The CDR3 DNA reads TGTGCCAGCAGCTTAGGAATGAACACTGAAGCTTTCTTT.

V and J are TRBV28 and TRBJ1-2; possible D gene TRBD1, 5 bases. The germline V gene encodes CDR1 MDHEN and CDR2 SYDVKM. Deletions cut 4 bases from V and 0 bases from J, with 12 bases between. CDR3 size: 15 residues. CDR3: CASSSPGRSNYGYTF. The CDR3 nucleotides read TGTGCCAGCAGTTCACCGGGACGGTCTAACTATGGCTACACCTTC.

This clone occurred a few times. J is TRBJ2-7 and V is TRBV18; 7 bases fit TRBD2. This CDR3 region has 14 residues. Germline V gives CDR1 KGHSH, CDR2 LQKENI. J was trimmed by 5 bases and V by 0 bases; bases with no gene match: 4. In DNA, the CDR3 is TGTGCCAGCTCACCACCTTTGCGGGGGAACGAGCAGTACTTC. Encoded protein: CASSPPLRGNEQYF.

The rearrangement joins TRBV7-6 to TRBJ2-5; weak D call: TRBD1 (6 bases). V lost 4 bases and J lost 5, with 26 bases in between. Per germline, CDR1 SGHVS and CDR2 FNYEAQ. This CDR3 contains 18 residues. CDR3: CASSYGDRMAGRGETQYF. The CDR3 DNA reads TGTGCCAGCAGCTACGGCGACAGGATGGCTGGCAGAGGGGAGACCCAGTACTTC.

As DNA, the CDR3 is TGTGCCAGCCAGCCGGGACTACAAGACAATGAGCAGTTCTTC. Encoded protein: CASQPGLQDNEQFF. This chain joins TRBV19 and TRBJ2-1; 7 bases are a match to TRBD2. Germline lookup yields CDR1 LNHDA and CDR2 SQIVND (reference sequence). J was trimmed by 5 bases and V by 9 bases; bases with no gene match: 10. The CDR3 has 14 amino acids.

V usage is TRBV5-1 and J usage is TRBJ1-1, with D possibly matching TRBD1 (6 bases). This CDR3 contains 14 residues. The germline V and J ends were trimmed by 0 bases and 1 base, with 7 bases remaining between them. Germline V lookup: CDR1 SGHRS, CDR2 YFSETQ. The CDR3 nucleotides are TGCGCCAGCAGCTTGGGCAGGGGGAACACTGAAGCTTTCTTT. Translating it yields CASSLGRGNTEAFF.

This chain connects TRBV11-2 to TRBJ2-7; D ambiguous. Looked up from germline, CDR1 is SGHAT and CDR2 is FQNNGV. V was shortened by 1 base and J by 2 bases, with 9 bases between the two germline ends. The CDR3 length is 14 residues. The CDR3 is CASSLGSLTYEQYF. In DNA, the CDR3 is TGTGCCAGCAGCTTAGGATCACTTACCTACGAGCAGTACTTC.

The V gene is TRBV5-6, the J gene TRBJ1-2; a weak D match, TRBD1 (5 bases). This CDR3 region has 14 residues. CDR1 and CDR2 (germline): SGHDT, YYEEEE. V lost 0 bases to trimming and J lost 3 bases, with 9 bases between them. The CDR3 protein is CASSLVGTDYGYTF. DNA for the CDR3: TGTGCCAGCAGCTTGGTGGGGACGGACTATGGCTACACCTTC.

The genes are TRBV5-1 and TRBJ1-1, with TRBD1 matching over 8 bases. With V trimmed by 5 bases and J by 6 bases, 9 bases remained unmatched. CDR3 length equals 14 residues. The germline V gene encodes CDR1 SGHRS and CDR2 YFSETQ. The CDR3 reads CASRSTGERAEAFF. The DNA for the CDR3 is TGCGCCAGCAGATCGACAGGGGAAAGGGCTGAAGCTTTCTTT.

This rearrangement joins TRBV5-1 to TRBJ2-3; unclear D gene. Germline V gene data show CDR1 as SGHRS and CDR2 as YFSETQ. The V end was cut by 7 bases, the J end by 2 bases, with 17 bases between. The CDR3 runs 15 residues. The CDR3 nucleotides read TGCGCCAGCCAGACTGTGGGTGGGATCACAGATACGCAGTATTTT. Translating gives CASQTVGGITDTQYF. The complete variable domain, with remaining parts taken from reference TRBV5-1 and TRBJ2-3, reads KAGVTQTPRYLIKTRGQQVTLSCSPISGHRSVSWYQQTPGQGLQFLFEYFSETQRNKGNFPGRFSGRQFSNSRSEMNVSTLELGDSALYLCASQTVGGITDTQYFGPGTRLTVL.

The V and J genes are TRBV19 and TRBJ2-2, with D tentatively TRBD1 (5 bases). The ends were cut back, 7 bases at V and 6 bases at J, with 9 bases in the middle. Germline assignment: CDR1 LNHDA and CDR2 SQIVND (reference sequence). The CDR3 is 12 residues long. DNA of the CDR3: TGTGCCAGTAAACAGGTAGCCGGGGAGCTGTTTTTT. This translates into CASKQVAGELFF.

CDR3 loop: CATSRDRALTTDTQYF. Here the CDR3 DNA reads TGTGCCACCAGCAGAGATCGCGCTTTAACTACAGATACGCAGTATTTT. The genes are TRBV15 and TRBJ2-3, with D unresolved. This CDR3 is built from 16 residues. Germline V gene data show CDR1 as LNHNV and CDR2 as YYDKDF (reference sequence). The ends were cut back, 0 bases at V and 3 bases at J, with 13 bases in the middle. Using reference TRBV15 and TRBJ2-3 for the parts outside the CDR3, the full variable domain is DAMVIQNPRYQVTQFGKPVTLSCSQTLNHNVMYWYQQKSSQAPKLLFHYYDKDFNNEADTPDNFQSRRPNTSFCFLDIRSPGLGDTAMYLCATSRDRALTTDTQYFGPGTRLTVL.

The CDR3 coding sequence is TGTGCCAGCAGTGTGTCCGGATGGTACGAGCAGTACTTC. It codes for CASSVSGWYEQYF. This sequence joins TRBV2 and TRBJ2-7; D unresolved. V lost 4 bases and J lost 4, with 11 bases in between. Germline CDR1 is SNHLY and CDR2 is FYNNEI. The CDR3 covers 13 residues.

The rearrangement joins TRBV6-1 to TRBJ2-1; possible D gene TRBD1, 7 bases. Trimming left V 2 bases short and J 7 bases short, with 12 bases between. Germline loops: CDR1 MNHNS, CDR2 SASEGT. The CDR3 extends over 14 amino acids. In nucleotides, the CDR3 is TGTGCCAGCAGTGAAAGGACAGGAGGGAATGAGCAGTTCTTC. Protein sequence: CASSERTGGNEQFF.

The genes are TRBV7-2 and TRBJ2-3, with D perhaps being TRBD1 or TRBD2 (5 bases each). CDR1 and CDR2 from the germline V gene are SGHTA and FQGNSA. The CDR3 contains 15 residues. V lost 7 bases to trimming and J lost 4 bases, with 18 bases between them. CDR3 coding DNA: TGTGCCAGCACCCCCTGGGACGGAACCTCAGATACGCAGTATTTT. Protein sequence: CASTPWDGTSDTQYF. Combining the CDR3 with reference TRBV7-2 and TRBJ2-3 gives the whole variable domain GAGVSQSPSNKVTEKGKDVELRCDPISGHTALYWYRQSLGQGLEFLIYFQGNSAPDKSGLPSDRFSAERTGGSVSTLTIQRTQQEDSAVYLCASTPWDGTSDTQYFGPGTRLTVL.

The chain joins TRBV28 to TRBJ2-1; a weak D match, TRBD2 (6 bases). Germline-derived CDR1 and CDR2 are MDHEN and SYDVKM. Trimming left V 4 bases short and J 3 bases short, with 7 bases between. The CDR3 runs to 13 residues. CDR3: CASSWGVYNEQFF. CDR3 coding DNA: TGTGCCAGCAGTTGGGGGGTCTACAATGAGCAGTTCTTC.

This chain connects TRBV6-5 to TRBJ2-7; TRBD1 agrees at 10 bases. Germline trimming cut 10 bases from V and 7 bases from J; bases unmatched to any gene: 4. Per germline, CDR1 MNHEY and CDR2 SVGAGI. This CDR3 is 11 amino acids long. CDR3 region: CATGQGYEQYF. CDR3 DNA sequence: TGTGCCACGGGACAGGGGTATGAGCAGTACTTC.

The genes are TRBV9 and TRBJ2-3; TRBD2 agrees at 9 bases. The CDR3 has 15 residues. V lost 2 bases to trimming and J lost 5 bases; unmatched junction nucleotides: 6. CDR1 is SGDLS, CDR2 YYNGEE, per germline. This CDR3 reads CASSVTSGGIDTQYF. CDR3 nucleotides: TGTGCCAGCAGCGTGACCAGCGGGGGGATAGATACGCAGTATTTT.

There are a few counts of this clone. This chain connects TRBV4-2 to TRBJ2-7; D might be TRBD1 (5 bases). The V gene's germline CDR1 is LGHNA and CDR2 YNFKEQ. The CDR3 runs to 15 residues. V lost 1 base and J lost 2, with 12 bases in between. The CDR3: CASSQVWQGPYEQYF. The DNA for the CDR3 is TGTGCCAGCAGCCAAGTATGGCAGGGCCCCTACGAGCAGTACTTC.

This clone was recorded once. The same CDR3 arises from other DNA sequences in this sample as well. The J gene is TRBJ1-1, the V gene TRBV11-2, with TRBD1 matching over 8 bases. The CDR3 spans 15 residues. The germline gives CDR1 SGHAT, CDR2 FQNNGV. Trimming took 3 bases from V and 1 from J; bases not matched to a gene: 4. The CDR3 coding sequence is TGTGCCAGCAGCTTCCCCGGGACAGGGAACACTGAAGCTTTCTTT. The encoded protein is CASSFPGTGNTEAFF.